The 22 T cell receptor beta chains reported below all come from one sample, sequenced in a study of CD8+ T cells in alopecia areata. RNA extraction was followed by reverse transcription into cDNA, which acted as the sequencing template. Produced via immunoSEQ multiplex PCR; TCRdb's table is partial and in-frame only. The specimen has more than 250,000 clones, none found just once. On the basis of CD4, CD8alpha, NKG2D, NKG2ACE and other markers, pooled cutaneous lymph node cells were sorted. Sequenced: CD4+ T cells sorted from a lymph node. The source is a C3H/HeJ mouse with alopecia areata. The mouse line has the MHC haplotype H2-k.

About this clone: Mouse germline and gene names are used. The read ends 4 residues before the CDR3 terminus; that terminus is restored from the germline J gene. The identical CDR3 is also encoded by other nucleotide sequences in the sample. The rearrangement joins TRBV5 to TRBJ2-7; TRBD1 agrees at 7 bases. The germline V gene encodes CDR1 LGHNA and CDR2 YNLKQL (reference sequence). The CDR3 length is 14 residues. The covered CDR3 bases are TGTGCCAGCAGCCAAGATAGGGACAGATAT. Residues: CASSQDRDRY. The CDR3 as a whole reads CASSQDRDRYEQYF.

Worth noting for this clone: Gene names are the mouse ones. The CDR3 end is not reached by the read, which stops 4 residues before it; the germline J gene fills it in. This sequence joins TRBV5 and TRBJ2-7; 11 nucleotides match TRBD2. Per the germline V gene, CDR1 is LGHNA and CDR2 is YNLKQL (reference sequence). This CDR3 contains 15 residues. Here the CDR3 reads CASSQYRDWGYEQYF. Incomplete CDR3 DNA: TGTGCCAGCAGCCAATACCGGGACTGGGGGTAT.

This clone was counted a few times. The gene names given are mouse names. From the germline J gene comes the end of the CDR3, since the read stops 3 residues before it. The genes are TRBV1 and TRBJ1-6, with D possibly TRBD1 on 5 matching bases. TRBJ1-6 is an ORF; its function is uncertain. CDR3 size: 15 residues. The V end lost 0 bases, the J end lost 7 bases, and 10 bases lay between the germline ends. CDR1 NSQYPW and CDR2 LRSPGD come from the germline V gene (reference sequence). The sequenced CDR3 bases are TGCACCTGCAGTGCAGATGGCAAGGGGAATTCGCCC. This encodes CTCSADGKGNSP. The full CDR3 protein reads CTCSADGKGNSPLYF.

The table lists this clone with a few counts. Mouse gene names and germline throughout. Partial CDR3 DNA: TGTGCCAGCAGTTTGGGGGGGATTGGTGCT. Its protein is CASSLGGIGA. The full CDR3 is CASSLGGIGAEQFF. V gene TRBV13-1 combines with J gene TRBJ2-1, with TRBD2 matching over 8 bases. The observed sequence ends 4 residues before the CDR3 terminus, with the missing tail filled in from the germline J gene. CDR1 NSHNY and CDR2 SYGAGN come from the germline V gene. The junction had 6 bases not matched to a gene; V was cut back by 4 bases and J by 6 bases. This CDR3 has 14 residues.

With regard to this clone: The genes are named according to mouse. Sequencing ends 4 residues short of the CDR3 end; the germline J gene provides the rest. The rearrangement uses TRBV1 and TRBJ1-2, with D hard to call. The CDR3 consists of 14 residues. Per the germline V gene, CDR1 is NSQYPW and CDR2 is LRSPGD (reference sequence). Trimming took off 2 bases at V and 3 bases at J, with 10 bases between the two ends. Here the CDR3 reads CTCSAIPTDSDYTF. The sequenced part of the CDR3 DNA is TGCACCTGCAGTGCAATCCCCACAGACTCC.

This clone was counted between two and nine times. Here the gene names and germline are mouse. The CDR3 goes on 4 residues after the read ends, and that part is filled in from the germline J gene. The same CDR3 is also encoded by other DNA sequences in this sample. This chain joins TRBV14 and TRBJ2-1; TRBD2 aligns across 10 bases. The junction had 4 bases not matched to a gene; V was cut back by 5 bases and J by 5 bases. The CDR3 sequence is 14 residues long. Germline V lookup: CDR1 SGHDT, CDR2 FRDEAV. The CDR3 here is CASSLGGLDAEQFF. CDR3 DNA (partial): TGTGCCAGCAGCCTGGGGGGGCTGGATGCT. Filled out from reference TRBV14 and TRBJ2-1, the complete variable domain reads EAGVTQSPRYAVLQEGQAVSFWCDPISGHDTLYWYQQPRDQGPQLLVYFRDEAVIDNSQLPSDRFSAVRPKGTNSTLKIQSAKQGDTATYLCASSLGGLDAEQFFGPGTRLTVL.

This clone was seen a few times. Any gene name here is a mouse gene name. With the read ending 4 residues before the CDR3 end, the germline J gene is used to fill in that end. The rearrangement uses TRBV13-3 and TRBJ2-7; D gene unclear. The ends were cut back, 0 bases at V and 0 bases at J, with 16 bases in the middle. The CDR3 spans 17 residues. Germline V lookup: CDR1 NNHDY, CDR2 SYVADS. Partial CDR3 DNA: TGTGCCAGCAGTGATGTACGGCAGGCGAGGAGCTCCTAT. Translating gives CASSDVRQARSSY. The complete CDR3 sequence is CASSDVRQARSSYEQYF.

As regards this clone: Gene names are mouse gene names. The DNA ends 4 residues before the CDR3 does, and the rest of the CDR3 is filled in from the germline J gene. This chain links TRBV31 with TRBJ1-2; 7 positions agree with TRBD1. V was clipped by 1 base and J by 0 bases; unmatched bases: 2. Germline CDR1 and CDR2: GKSSPN and SITVG. This CDR3 comprises 14 residues. CDR3 DNA (partial): TGTGCCTGGAGTCAGGGGACAGCAAACTCC. Translation gives CAWSQGTANS. The entire CDR3 protein is CAWSQGTANSDYTF.

This clone came up a few times. The gene names here belong to mouse. The CDR3 end is not reached by the read, which stops 4 residues before it; the germline J gene fills it in. The chain employs TRBV14 and TRBJ2-1; D may be TRBD1 (6 bases). V shed 3 bases and J shed 3 bases, with 16 bases lying between them. CDR1 and CDR2 from the germline V gene are SGHDT and FRDEAV. CDR3 length: 16 amino acids. CDR3 amino acids: CASSSKTRDIYAEQFF. The CDR3 DNA, read in part, is TGTGCCAGCAGTTCCAAGACCCGGGACATCTATGCT.

The table lists this clone with many counts. Mouse gene names and germline throughout. The CDR3 extends 4 residues past the end of the read, so its final part is completed from the germline J gene. This same CDR3 is encoded by further DNA sequences in the sample. The rearrangement joins TRBV1 to TRBJ2-2, with TRBD2 as a possible D gene (6 bases). The germline V and J ends were trimmed by 0 bases and 0 bases, with 8 bases remaining between them. The germline gives CDR1 NSQYPW, CDR2 LRSPGD (reference sequence). The CDR3 totals 16 residues. Incomplete CDR3 DNA: TGCACCTGCAGTGCAGATCTGGGGCCAAACACCGGG. This gives the protein CTCSADLGPNTG. The complete CDR3 sequence is CTCSADLGPNTGQLYF. Full variable domain (rest looked up from reference TRBV1 and TRBJ2-2): VTLLEQNPRWRLVPRGQAVNLRCILKNSQYPWMSWYQQDLQKQLQWLFTLRSPGDKEVKSLPGADYLATRVTDTELRLQVANMSQGRTLYCTCSADLGPNTGQLYFGEGSKLTVL.

This clone was seen a handful of times. Here the gene names and germline are mouse. The read finishes 4 residues shy of the CDR3 end, and the germline J gene is used to complete it. This rearrangement joins TRBV1 to TRBJ2-7; TRBD1 is a possible D gene (6 bases). The CDR3 totals 14 residues. CDR1 NSQYPW and CDR2 LRSPGD come from the germline V gene (reference sequence). V was shortened by 6 bases and J by 1 base, with 13 bases between the two germline ends. CDR3 protein: CTCRAGTMSYEQYF. CDR3 DNA (partial): TGCACCTGCAGGGCTGGGACAATGTCCTAT.

In this sample, this clone turned up a few times. The genes are named according to mouse. Read coverage stops 4 residues before the CDR3 terminus; the germline J gene supplies the remainder. The sample carries other DNA sequences with the same CDR3. The chain is built from TRBV19 and TRBJ2-1; 11 bases map to TRBD2. CDR3 length equals 16 residues. Per germline, CDR1 FNHDT and CDR2 SITEND (reference sequence). After removal of 3 bases from V and 0 bases from J, the junction contained 2 bases not matched to a gene. CDR3 DNA, as far as it was read: TGTGCCAGCAGTAGGGGACTGGGGGTTAACTATGCT. Residues: CASSRGLGVNYA. The complete CDR3 sequence is CASSRGLGVNYAEQFF.

At least ten counts were recorded for this clone. Mouse germline and gene names are used. The sequenced fragment ends 4 residues before the CDR3 boundary, so the rest is inferred from the germline J gene. Other DNA sequences within the sample encode an identical CDR3. The chain couples TRBV14 to TRBJ2-3, with TRBD1 identical over 7 bases. V dropped 5 bases and J dropped 3; count of bases not matched to a gene: 3. The CDR3 is 13 amino acids. The V gene's germline CDR1 is SGHDT and CDR2 FRDEAV. The sequenced CDR3 bases are TGTGCCAGCAGCCCACAGGGGGCAGAA. It encodes CASSPQGAE. The CDR3 in full is CASSPQGAETLYF.

About this clone: Gene and germline names: mouse. The read ends 4 residues shy of where the CDR3 ends; the end is completed using the germline J gene. The same CDR3 can be traced to other DNA sequences in this sample. The gene calls are TRBV5 and TRBJ2-5; perhaps TRBD2 as D (6 bases). V lost 0 bases and J lost 3, with 7 bases in between. The CDR3 spans 14 residues. Germline V CDR1 and CDR2: LGHNA, YNLKQL (reference sequence). CDR3 DNA, as far as it was read: TGTGCCAGCAGCCAAGAAGGACTGCAAGAC. It encodes CASSQEGLQD. Given in full, the CDR3 is CASSQEGLQDTQYF.

A few counts support this clone. The gene names here belong to mouse. This chain's CDR3 is CASSYSTNSDYTF. CDR3 bases read: TGTGCTAGCAGTTACTCCACAAACTCC. The V and J genes are TRBV29 and TRBJ1-2; no definite D call. The CDR3 extends 4 residues past the end of the read, so its final part is completed from the germline J gene. CDR3 length equals 13 residues. The germline CDR1 and CDR2 sequences are MSHET and SYDVDS. Trimming left V 4 bases short and J 0 bases short, with 6 bases between.

This clone was observed a handful of times. Gene names refer to mouse genes. The read comes to an end 4 residues before the CDR3 does, leaving the germline J gene to fill in the end. The genes are TRBV19 and TRBJ2-1; D perhaps matches TRBD1 (5 bases). The CDR3 totals 14 residues. V lost 4 bases, J lost 1 base, and 9 bases lay in between. Germline V gives CDR1 FNHDT, CDR2 SITEND (reference sequence). CDR3: CASSPDKNYAEQFF. The DNA read from the CDR3 is TGTGCCAGCAGTCCGGACAAAAACTATGCT.

Points on this clone: Gene names refer to mouse genes. With the read ending 4 residues before the CDR3 end, the germline J gene is used to fill in that end. The V gene is TRBV14, the J gene TRBJ2-2; TRBD2 matches 8 bases. V gave up 4 bases and J gave up 4 bases; unmatched junction bases: 0. The CDR3 extends over 13 amino acids. Per the germline V gene, CDR1 is SGHDT and CDR2 is FRDEAV. The CDR3 loop reads CASSLGGTGQLYF. Incomplete CDR3 DNA: TGTGCCAGCAGTCTGGGGGGCACCGGG.

The table lists this clone with a few counts. Germline and genes: mouse. The CDR3 end is not reached by the read, which stops 4 residues before it; the germline J gene fills it in. The V call is TRBV5, the J call TRBJ1-1, with 11 bases identical to TRBD1. With 4 bases clipped from V and 0 bases from J, the junction kept 7 bases outside the gene matches. This CDR3 is 17 amino acids long. CDR1 LGHNA and CDR2 YNLKQL come from the germline V gene (reference sequence). The CDR3 bases that were read are TGTGCCAGCAGCCCCCGGGACAGGGGGATTGCAAACACA. As protein: CASSPRDRGIANT. The whole CDR3 is CASSPRDRGIANTEVFF.

A few counts support this clone. The genes and germline here are from mouse. The read finishes 4 residues shy of the CDR3 end, and the germline J gene is used to complete it. This sequence joins TRBV13-3 and TRBJ2-3, with D possibly being TRBD2 (5 bases). Germline V gene sequence: CDR1 NNHDY, CDR2 SYVADS. The CDR3 has 15 residues. V was shortened by 5 bases and J by 0 bases, with 13 bases between the two germline ends. The CDR3 protein is CASRTAFISAETLYF. The sequenced part of the CDR3 DNA is TGTGCCAGCAGGACTGCCTTTATTAGTGCAGAA.

This clone has only a few counts. The germline and genes are mouse ones. From the germline J gene comes the end of the CDR3, since the read stops 4 residues before it. The chain uses TRBV13-1 and TRBJ2-4; 10 positions match TRBD2. After removal of 7 bases from V and 1 base from J, the junction contained 3 bases not matched to a gene. There are 14 residues in the CDR3. CDR1 NSHNY and CDR2 SYGAGN come from the germline V gene. The sequenced CDR3 bases are TGTGCCAGCTGCTGGGGGGGCGGTCAAAAC. Translation gives CASCWGGGQN. The entire CDR3 protein is CASCWGGGQNTLYF.

This clone occurred a few times. Any gene name here is a mouse gene name. The CDR3 extends 4 residues past the end of the read, so its final part is completed from the germline J gene. The chain employs TRBV13-3 and TRBJ2-3; unclear D gene. CDR1 is NNHDY, CDR2 SYVADS, per germline. V was cut by 2 bases and J by 0 bases, with 7 bases left in between. The length of the CDR3 is 14 residues. The sequenced part of the CDR3 DNA is TGTGCCAGCAGTGACAAAACTAGTGCAGAA. Translation gives CASSDKTSAE. The whole CDR3 reads CASSDKTSAETLYF.

As regards this clone: All gene names here are mouse names. The observed sequence ends 4 residues before the CDR3 terminus, with the missing tail filled in from the germline J gene. This sequence joins TRBV1 and TRBJ2-7; the D gene is possibly TRBD1 (6 bases). The V and J ends lost 5 bases and 0 bases respectively, with 8 bases between them. The CDR3 runs to 13 residues. Germline V gene data show CDR1 as NSQYPW and CDR2 as LRSPGD (reference sequence). CDR3 DNA (partial): TGCACCTGCAGTAACAGGGCCTCCTAT. This translates into CTCSNRASY. The whole CDR3 region reads CTCSNRASYEQYF.